This T cell receptor beta chain emerged from a study of cytomegalovirus exposure and HLA in healthy donors. Between the trimmed V and J ends, which lost 2 bases and 0 bases, there was a span of 5 bases. CDR1 and CDR2 (germline): SGHVS, FQNEAQ. CDR3 length equals 14 residues. PCR employed 60 Vbeta and 13 Jbeta primers. TCRdb's table, derived via immunoSEQ multiplex PCR, lists solely in-frame clones and lacks some. The sample has about 130,000 clones, around 72% seen once. This TCR came from a man in his late teens or twenties in good health and CMV-seropositive. The chain combines TRBV7-8 with TRBJ2-1, with D uncertain. Specimen: PBMCs. The CDR3 region is CASSLPSSYNEQFF. The CDR3 region has the DNA TGTGCCAGCAGCTTACCTAGCTCCTACAATGAGCAGTTCTTC.